The 22 T cell receptor beta chains reported below all come from one sample, sequenced in a study of cytomegalovirus exposure and HLA in healthy donors. The PCR contained 60 Vbeta and 13 Jbeta primers. Only in-frame clones appear in the TCRdb table, and some are missing; sequencing was by immunoSEQ multiplex PCR. The repertoire holds over 95,000 clones, around 77% seen once, with 3% to 3.5% in the top ten. The sequencing input was PBMCs. All receptors derive from a middle-aged man in good health and CMV-seronegative.

The chain combines TRBV19 with TRBJ2-1; 8 positions agree with TRBD2. The CDR3 is 18 residues long. After removal of 3 bases from V and 2 bases from J, the junction contained 12 bases not matched to a gene. Germline V gene data show CDR1 as LNHDA and CDR2 as SQIVND (reference sequence). Written as DNA, the CDR3 is TGTGCCAGTAGTATTGTGCGACTAGCGCCTGGGGCCTACAATGAGCAGTTCTTC. This sequence encodes CASSIVRLAPGAYNEQFF.

The chain carries TRBV27 and TRBJ1-5, with D possibly matching TRBD1 (6 bases). There are 17 residues in the CDR3. The V gene's germline CDR1 is MNHEY and CDR2 SMNVEV (reference sequence). Trimming stripped 3 bases from V and 4 bases from J, with 19 bases between. DNA of the CDR3: TGTGCCAGCAGTTTTGGGCACACAGGGTCGCCTAATCAGCCCCAGCATTTT. Residues: CASSFGHTGSPNQPQHF.

This chain joins TRBV5-1 and TRBJ2-3; 9 bases match TRBD1. Germline loops: CDR1 SGHRS, CDR2 YFSETQ. CDR3 length: 15 amino acids. The V gene end was trimmed by 3 bases and the J gene end by 3 bases; junction bases not matched to a gene: 5. The CDR3 bases are TGCGCCAGCAGCTCGCCGGGACAGGGAACAGATACGCAGTATTTT. It encodes CASSSPGQGTDTQYF.

This sequence joins TRBV28 and TRBJ2-7; D is perhaps TRBD1 (5 bases). CDR1 is MDHEN and CDR2 is SYDVKM in the germline V gene. V was clipped by 3 bases and J by 5 bases, with 17 bases between them. The CDR3 is 15 residues long. CDR3 loop: CASSFLRQPHNEQYF. The CDR3, as DNA: TGTGCCAGCAGTTTCTTGCGACAGCCGCACAACGAGCAGTACTTC.

J is TRBJ1-1 and V is TRBV10-1; 9 bases map to TRBD1. CDR1 and CDR2 from the germline V gene are WNHNN and SYGVQD (reference sequence). CDR3 length equals 18 residues. The V and J ends lost 3 bases and 4 bases, in that order; junction bases with no gene match: 15. CDR3 protein: CASSDHRGLSTRATEAFF. DNA for the CDR3: TGCGCCAGCAGTGACCACAGGGGGCTGTCGACAAGGGCCACTGAAGCTTTCTTT.

The chain couples TRBV28 to TRBJ1-1; 11 bases fit TRBD1. The J segment lost 5 bases and the V segment lost 8 bases, leaving 7 bases of the junction unmatched. Germline values: CDR1 MDHEN, CDR2 SYDVKM. The CDR3 has 14 residues. The CDR3 spells CASLGQGARTEAFF. As DNA, the CDR3 is TGTGCCAGCCTCGGACAGGGGGCGCGAACTGAAGCTTTCTTT.

The chain joins TRBV11-2 to TRBJ2-3, with D maybe TRBD1 (5 bases). The V and J ends lost 6 bases and 2 bases respectively, with 18 bases between them. This CDR3 spans 16 amino acids. CDR1 and CDR2 (germline): SGHAT, FQNNGV. The CDR3 protein is CASRATLGADTDTQYF. As DNA, the CDR3 is TGTGCCAGCAGGGCAACTCTAGGGGCGGACACAGATACGCAGTATTTT.

The chain links TRBV9 to TRBJ2-1; TRBD1 aligns across 9 bases. The CDR3 has 16 amino acids. CDR1 is SGDLS and CDR2 is YYNGEE in the germline V gene. V dropped 3 bases and J dropped 6; count of bases not matched to a gene: 10. The CDR3, as DNA: TGTGCCAGCAGCGGGGGGACAGGGCCCTATGGCAATGAGCAGTTCTTC. It yields the protein CASSGGTGPYGNEQFF. The full variable domain, its missing parts supplied by reference TRBV9 and TRBJ2-1, is DSGVTQTPKHLITATGQRVTLRCSPRSGDLSVYWYQQSLDQGLQFLIQYYNGEERAKGNILERFSAQQFPDLHSELNLSSLELGDSALYFCASSGGTGPYGNEQFFGPGTRLTVL.

With regard to this clone: Other DNA sequences within the sample encode an identical CDR3. The chain is built from TRBV14 and TRBJ2-1, with TRBD2 identical over 9 bases. Trimming removed 2 bases from V and 9 bases from J; junction bases left unmatched: 5. Looked up from germline, CDR1 is SGHDN and CDR2 is FVKESK. The CDR3 runs 14 residues. The CDR3 nucleotides read TGTGCCAGCAGCCAATTTCGGACTAGCGTTGAGCAGTTCTTC. Its protein product is CASSQFRTSVEQFF.

The chain employs TRBV19 and TRBJ1-4, with a tentative D call TRBD1 (5 bases). Germline CDR1 is LNHDA and CDR2 is SQIVND (reference sequence). This CDR3 contains 15 residues. Trimming stripped 1 base from V and 5 bases from J, with 11 bases between. CDR3 DNA sequence: TGTGCCAGTAGTATAGGACAGAAGCAAAATGAAAAACTGTTTTTT. It encodes CASSIGQKQNEKLFF.

Details on this clone: At one of its ends the junction is not consistent with the germline gene, which may arise from a read error. Other DNA sequences in the same sample also yield this CDR3. The chain has TRBV2 and TRBJ2-4, with D possibly being TRBD1 (5 bases). The CDR3 is made up of 15 amino acids. Germline CDR1 and CDR2: SNHLY and FYNNEI. In DNA, the CDR3 is TGTGCCAGCAGCGAAGACAGCCAGGCCAAAAACATTCAGTACTTC. Translation gives CASSEDSQAKNIQYF.

Only a few counts were recorded for this clone. This chain joins TRBV28 and TRBJ2-7; 10 nucleotides match TRBD1. The CDR3 has 15 amino acids. Germline lookup yields CDR1 MDHEN and CDR2 SYDVKM. The V segment lost 4 bases and the J segment 6 bases; nucleotides outside the gene matches: 9. CDR3 in amino acids: CASSSIGTGDTEQYF. The CDR3 bases are TGTGCCAGCAGTTCCATCGGGACAGGGGATACCGAGCAGTACTTC.

This clone is deemed medium-sized. V and J are TRBV25-1 and TRBJ2-7; 10 nucleotides align to TRBD1. The CDR3 is 14 residues long. Germline CDR1 and CDR2: MGHDK and SYGVNS. V lost 4 bases to trimming and J lost 4 bases; unmatched junction nucleotides: 4. In DNA, the CDR3 is TGTGCCAGCAGTGGACAGGGGGCCGTGTACGAGCAGTACTTC. Protein: CASSGQGAVYEQYF.

V is TRBV7-9 and J is TRBJ1-1, with 12 bases fitting TRBD1. CDR3 length equals 17 residues. The J segment lost 5 bases and the V segment lost 0 bases, leaving 7 bases of the junction unmatched. The V gene's germline CDR1 is SEHNR and CDR2 FQNEAQ (reference sequence). CDR3 region: CASSLAGTGGTRTEAFF. The CDR3 region has the DNA TGTGCCAGCAGCTTAGCCGGGACAGGGGGCACGAGGACTGAAGCTTTCTTT.

The chain uses TRBV30 and TRBJ2-3, with no clear D. This CDR3 is 16 amino acids long. Germline CDR1 and CDR2: GTSNPN and SVGIG (reference sequence). The V end lost 2 bases, the J end lost 0 bases, and 15 bases lay between the germline ends. CDR3: CAWSRRGVTSTDTQYF. The CDR3 nucleotides read TGTGCCTGGAGTAGACGCGGCGTTACTAGCACAGATACGCAGTATTTT.

The gene calls are TRBV18 and TRBJ2-3; D remains unclear. The CDR3 has 13 residues. V dropped 3 bases and J dropped 4 bases, with 8 bases sitting between them. CDR1 is KGHSH and CDR2 is LQKENI in the germline V gene. The CDR3 DNA is TGTGCCAGCTCACCGAACGGAGCAGATACGCAGTATTTT. It specifies CASSPNGADTQYF. Looking up the rest from reference TRBV18 and TRBJ2-3 gives the full variable domain: NAGVMQNPRHLVRRRGQEARLRCSPMKGHSHVYWYRQLPEEGLKFMVYLQKENIIDESGMPKERFSAEFPKEGPSILRIQQVVRGDSAAYFCASSPNGADTQYFGPGTRLTVL.

This sequence joins TRBV5-4 and TRBJ1-1; D is ambiguous. The CDR3 loop spans 14 amino acids. Germline V lookup: CDR1 SGHNT, CDR2 YYREEE (reference sequence). Trimming shortened V by 0 bases and J by 1 base, and 7 bases separated the two germline ends. The CDR3 sequence is CASSLASQNTEAFF. CDR3 in DNA: TGTGCCAGCAGCTTGGCCTCACAGAACACTGAAGCTTTCTTT.

The rearrangement joins TRBV11-3 to TRBJ2-7, with TRBD1 identical over 9 bases. This CDR3 region has 16 residues. CDR1 and CDR2 from the germline V gene are SGHNT and YENEEA. The J segment lost 5 bases and the V segment lost 3 bases, leaving 11 bases of the junction unmatched. DNA of the CDR3: TGTGCCAGCAGCTTGGGCACCGGGACAGGGCAAGACGAGCAGTACTTC. This codes for CASSLGTGTGQDEQYF.

The V and J genes are TRBV30 and TRBJ2-1; TRBD1 is a possible D gene (5 bases). The ends were cut back, 0 bases at V and 6 bases at J, with 9 bases in the middle. This CDR3 is 13 amino acids long. The germline V gene has CDR1 GTSNPN and CDR2 SVGIG (reference sequence). The CDR3 nucleotides read TGTGCCTGGAGTGTATATGGGGCCAATGAGCAGTTCTTC. Residues: CAWSVYGANEQFF.

This clone has more than one count but fewer than ten. This chain uses TRBV4-1 with TRBJ2-7, with D tentatively TRBD2 (7 bases). Germline V lookup: CDR1 MGHRA, CDR2 YSYEKL. V gave up 0 bases and J gave up 4 bases, with 10 bases separating them. The CDR3 totals 14 residues. The CDR3 region is CASSQDGRGYEQYF. CDR3 coding DNA: TGCGCCAGCAGCCAAGATGGGAGGGGGTACGAGCAGTACTTC.

The rearrangement links TRBV6-1 to TRBJ2-7; 9 positions agree with TRBD1. CDR1 is MNHNS and CDR2 is SASEGT in the germline V gene. The CDR3 is 14 residues long. With V trimmed by 4 bases and J by 5 bases, 6 bases remained unmatched. The CDR3 bases are TGTGCCAGCAGTGTACAGGGGGCTTTGGACGAGCAGTACTTC. Translating it yields CASSVQGALDEQYF.

The genes are TRBV5-1 and TRBJ2-1; 12 nucleotides agree with TRBD2. The V segment lost 4 bases and the J segment 7 bases; nucleotides outside the gene matches: 9. Germline V gene lookup returns CDR1 SGHRS and CDR2 YFSETQ. The CDR3 runs 16 residues. The CDR3 coding sequence is TGCGCCAGCAGCCAAGGACTAGCGGGGATACCGAATGAGCAGTTCTTC. It yields the protein CASSQGLAGIPNEQFF.